This T cell receptor (beta chain) was profiled in a study of vaccination effects on CD4 cells after COVID-19. General study points: Clones that were induced by infection or by vaccine showed marked contraction late after vaccination. The study got few convalescent patients and did not collect any early post-infection timepoints.

Germline lookup yields CDR1 GTSNPN and CDR2 SVGIG (reference sequence). Trimming removed 4 bases from V and 2 bases from J; junction bases left unmatched: 3. The CDR3 is 14 amino acids. On this clone: Its antigen remains unknown.

This table comes from immunoSEQ multiplex PCR, and its TCRdb copy is limited to in-frame clones, with some not included. The data contain under 80,000 clones, approximately 73% of them seen just once; the ten biggest clones take up 1% to 1.5%. ViraFEST used viral peptide pools to expand antigen-specific CD4+ T cells before sequencing. Having been cultured for around ten days, the cells underwent CD4+ T cell isolation. Two-dose BNT162b2 or mRNA-1273 vaccination was given to participants. This receptor was obtained from a human donor who received a COVID-19 vaccine. This material consisted of CD4+ T cells from PBMCs cultured with HCoV-229E spike peptides, taken after COVID-19 vaccination. V usage is TRBV30 and J usage is TRBJ2-5; 11 nucleotides line up with TRBD2. The CDR3 DNA reads as TGTGCCTGGACTCTAGCGGGGGGACAAGAGACCCAGTACTTC. Encoded protein: CAWTLAGGQETQYF.